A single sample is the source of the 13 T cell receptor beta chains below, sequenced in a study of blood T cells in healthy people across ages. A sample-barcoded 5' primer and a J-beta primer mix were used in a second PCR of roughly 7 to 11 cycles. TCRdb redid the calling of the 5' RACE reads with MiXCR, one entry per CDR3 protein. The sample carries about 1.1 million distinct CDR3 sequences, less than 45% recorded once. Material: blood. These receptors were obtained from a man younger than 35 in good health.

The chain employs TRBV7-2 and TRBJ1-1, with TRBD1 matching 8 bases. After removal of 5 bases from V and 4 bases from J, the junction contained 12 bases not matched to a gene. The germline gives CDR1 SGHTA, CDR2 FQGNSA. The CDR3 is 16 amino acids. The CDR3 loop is CASSPTGGQGSTEAFF. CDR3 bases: TGTGCCAGCAGCCCTACCGGAGGACAGGGATCCACTGAAGCTTTCTTT.

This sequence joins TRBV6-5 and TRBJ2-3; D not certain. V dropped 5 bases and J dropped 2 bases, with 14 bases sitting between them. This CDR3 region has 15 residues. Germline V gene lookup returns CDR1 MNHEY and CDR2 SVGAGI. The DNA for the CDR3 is TGTGCCAGCAGTCCGCATATTACCGACACAGATACGCAGTATTTT. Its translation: CASSPHITDTDTQYF.

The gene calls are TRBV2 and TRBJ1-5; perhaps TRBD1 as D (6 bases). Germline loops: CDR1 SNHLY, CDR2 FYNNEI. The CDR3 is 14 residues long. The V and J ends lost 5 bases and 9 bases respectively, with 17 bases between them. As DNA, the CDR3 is TGTGCCAGCAGTTACCGGGACACCCTTTGGCCCCAGCATTTT. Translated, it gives CASSYRDTLWPQHF.

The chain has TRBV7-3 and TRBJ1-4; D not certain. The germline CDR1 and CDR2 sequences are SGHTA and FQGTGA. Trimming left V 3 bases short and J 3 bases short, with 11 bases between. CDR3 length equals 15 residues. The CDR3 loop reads CASSLDGRPNEKLFF. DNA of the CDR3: TGTGCCAGCAGCTTGGACGGACGGCCTAATGAAAAACTGTTTTTT.

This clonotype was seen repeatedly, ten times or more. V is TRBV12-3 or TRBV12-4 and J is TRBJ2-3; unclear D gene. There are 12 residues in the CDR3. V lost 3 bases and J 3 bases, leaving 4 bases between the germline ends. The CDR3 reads CASSFLTDTQYF. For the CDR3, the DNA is TGTGCCAGCAGTTTTCTAACAGATACGCAGTATTTT.

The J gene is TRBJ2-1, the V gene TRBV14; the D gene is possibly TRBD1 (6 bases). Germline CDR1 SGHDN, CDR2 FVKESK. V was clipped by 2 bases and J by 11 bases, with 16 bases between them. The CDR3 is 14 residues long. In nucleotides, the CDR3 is TGTGCCAGCAGCCAATCCTCAGGGGCCTTCAAGCAGTTCTTC. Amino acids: CASSQSSGAFKQFF.

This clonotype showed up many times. CDR3 coding DNA: TGTGCCATCAACCCCACTAGCGGGAGCTACAATGAGCAGTTCTTC. Translation: CAINPTSGSYNEQFF. This chain links TRBV10-3 with TRBJ2-1, with 11 nucleotides matching TRBD2. This CDR3 comprises 15 residues. Germline CDR1 ENHRY, CDR2 SYGVKD. V lost 7 bases and J lost 3; bases outside the gene matches: 5.

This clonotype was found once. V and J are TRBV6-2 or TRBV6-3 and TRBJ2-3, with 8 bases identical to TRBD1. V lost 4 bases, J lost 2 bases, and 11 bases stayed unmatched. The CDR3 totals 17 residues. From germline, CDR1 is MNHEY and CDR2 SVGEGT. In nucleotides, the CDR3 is TGTGCCAGCAGTTTACCCCTGCAGGGGGCTTCCACAGATACGCAGTATTTT. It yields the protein CASSLPLQGASTDTQYF.

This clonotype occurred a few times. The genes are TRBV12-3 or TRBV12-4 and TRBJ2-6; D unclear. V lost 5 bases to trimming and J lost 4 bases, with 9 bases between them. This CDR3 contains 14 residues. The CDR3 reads CASSVTSGANVLTF. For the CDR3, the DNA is TGTGCCAGCAGTGTGACTTCGGGGGCCAACGTCCTGACTTTC.

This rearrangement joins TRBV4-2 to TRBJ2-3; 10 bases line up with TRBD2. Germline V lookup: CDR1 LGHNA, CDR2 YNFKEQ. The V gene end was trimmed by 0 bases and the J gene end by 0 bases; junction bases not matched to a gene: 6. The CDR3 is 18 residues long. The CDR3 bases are TGTGCCAGCAGCCAAGAACTAGCGGGGACTTATAGCACAGATACGCAGTATTTT. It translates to CASSQELAGTYSTDTQYF.

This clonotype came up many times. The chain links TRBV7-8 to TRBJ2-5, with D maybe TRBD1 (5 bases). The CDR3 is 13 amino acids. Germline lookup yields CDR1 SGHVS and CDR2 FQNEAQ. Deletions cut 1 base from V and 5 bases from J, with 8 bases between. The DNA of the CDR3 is TGTGCCAGCAGCTTAGGGGGCTTTGAGACCCAGTACTTC. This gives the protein CASSLGGFETQYF.

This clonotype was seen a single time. DNA of the CDR3: TGCGCCAGCAGCTTGGTTGGAGGGTCGGGACTCTCGACCGGGGAGCTGTTTTTT. It yields the protein CASSLVGGSGLSTGELFF. The chain links TRBV5-1 to TRBJ2-2; D possibly corresponds to TRBD2 (6 bases). The CDR3 length is 18 residues. Germline values: CDR1 SGHRS, CDR2 YFSETQ. V was trimmed by 0 bases and J by 5 bases, leaving 20 bases between them.

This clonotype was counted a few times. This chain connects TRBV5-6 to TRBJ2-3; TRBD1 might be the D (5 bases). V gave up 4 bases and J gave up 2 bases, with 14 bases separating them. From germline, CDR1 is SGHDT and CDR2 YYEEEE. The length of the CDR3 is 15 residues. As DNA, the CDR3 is TGTGCCAGCAGCAGGAACAGGATTACCACAGATACGCAGTATTTT. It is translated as CASSRNRITTDTQYF.